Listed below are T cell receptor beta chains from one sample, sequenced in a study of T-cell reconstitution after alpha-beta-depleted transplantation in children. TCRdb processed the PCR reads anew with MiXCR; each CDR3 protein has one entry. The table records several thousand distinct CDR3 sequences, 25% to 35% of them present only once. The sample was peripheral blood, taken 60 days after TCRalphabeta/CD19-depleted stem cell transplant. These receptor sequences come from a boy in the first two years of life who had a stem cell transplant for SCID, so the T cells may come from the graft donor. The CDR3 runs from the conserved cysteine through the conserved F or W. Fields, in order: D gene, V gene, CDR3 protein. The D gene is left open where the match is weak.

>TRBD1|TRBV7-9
CASSLSPTGWNSPLHF
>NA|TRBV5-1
CASSLGRGPYEQYF
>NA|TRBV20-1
CSARAPAGLSYNEQFF
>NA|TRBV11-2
CASSLRQSYNSPLHF
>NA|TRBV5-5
CASRRPAFLGYTF
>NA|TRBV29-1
CSVVNGYTF
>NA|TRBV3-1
CASRDAGFSYEQYF
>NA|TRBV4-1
CASSQTSWADQPQHF
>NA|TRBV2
CASSGRPNEKLFF
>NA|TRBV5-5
CASSFVGYYTDTQYF
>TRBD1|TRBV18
CASSPTGGDYGYTF
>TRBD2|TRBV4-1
CASSPGLAGVKNIQYF
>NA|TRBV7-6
CASSLRIRTDTQYF
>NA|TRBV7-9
CASSFLILGLNTEAFF
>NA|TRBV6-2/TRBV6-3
CASSYSFEGIYNSPLHF
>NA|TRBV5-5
CASSLFPPNTGELFF
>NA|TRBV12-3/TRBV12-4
CASSPKGLRYEQYF
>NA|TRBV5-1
CASSWTEPGWDTIYF
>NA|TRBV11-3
CASSLVLPGNEQFF
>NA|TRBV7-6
CASSPYVRKSTTYGYTF
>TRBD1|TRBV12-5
CASGLPSTGAVDTQYF
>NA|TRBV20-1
CSALYRVGYEQYF
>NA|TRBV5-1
CASSLAEDGRLYYEQYF
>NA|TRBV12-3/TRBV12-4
CASSPLGQTRQPQHF
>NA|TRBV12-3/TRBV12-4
CASSFRTREQYF
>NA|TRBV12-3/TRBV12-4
CASSLGGRAGEKLFF
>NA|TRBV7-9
CASSLGLLTDTQYF
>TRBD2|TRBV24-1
CATSDRRPREGNEQFF
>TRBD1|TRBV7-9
CASSLVRGPSSYEQYF
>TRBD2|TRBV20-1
CSARKGLAGEDEQFF
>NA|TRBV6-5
CASSYLYRNSLANYGYTF
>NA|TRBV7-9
CASSQSQGPGPEKLFF
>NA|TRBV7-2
CASSLRGVFGQPQHF
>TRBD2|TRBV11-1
CASSSPGLATLKQETQYF
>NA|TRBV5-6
CASSLVWGRNQPQHF
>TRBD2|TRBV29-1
CSVQTLAGAGYEQYF
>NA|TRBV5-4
CASSSPDRLYGYTF
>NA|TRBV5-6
CASSYEQYF
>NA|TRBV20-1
CSAPTGERNEKLFF
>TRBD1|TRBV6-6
CASNLDRTIMKDQPQHF
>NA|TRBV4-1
CASSQGLLYEQYF
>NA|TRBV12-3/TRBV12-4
CASSYSANTEAFF